The table lists the clone carrying this T cell receptor (beta chain) with a few counts. Its antigen remains unidentified. Measured with immunoSEQ multiplex PCR; TCRdb has only the in-frame clones, and not every one. The sample shows about 110,000 clones, around 82% of them seen only once. The CDR3 runs 15 residues. The V end was cut by 2 bases, the J end by 0 bases, with 11 bases between. Looked up from germline, CDR1 is MNHNY and CDR2 is SVGAGI (reference sequence). The sample comes from a study of cytomegalovirus exposure and HLA in healthy donors. Study findings and constraints: Some TCR beta chains (approximately 180 of them) were listed as cytomegalovirus-associated.

The sequenced sample was PBMCs. The gene calls are TRBV6-6 and TRBJ2-7, with D possibly matching TRBD2 (5 bases). The sequence derives from a woman younger than 30 in good health and CMV-seronegative. The chain's CDR3 is CASSYGLGGSYEQYF. The DNA of the CDR3 is TGTGCCAGCAGTTACGGGTTAGGAGGCTCCTACGAGCAGTACTTC.